This TCR beta chain is drawn from a study of blood T cells in healthy people across ages. The CDR3 sequence is 17 residues long. Looked up from germline, CDR1 is SGHTA and CDR2 is FQGNSA. Alongside a J-beta primer mix, a sample-barcoded 5' primer served in a second PCR lasting 7 to 11 cycles. Each cDNA molecule was tagged by a template-switch adaptor with 12 random nucleotides. TCRdb passed the 5' RACE reads through MiXCR, listing each CDR3 protein once. The table includes around 970,000 distinct CDR3 sequences, 45% to 60% detected once. The sample was blood. This chain links TRBV7-2 with TRBJ2-4, with 7 bases aligning to TRBD2. The DNA end is more similar to TRBJ2-7, so the J call may be wrong. This TCR was recovered from a woman aged 55-69 years in good health. This CDR3 is CASSLASRGRAAYEQYF. The CDR3 DNA reads TGTGCCAGCAGCTTAGCAAGTCGGGGGAGGGCCGCGTACGAGCAGTACTTC.